This T cell receptor beta chain was obtained from a study of siplizumab effects on memory and regulatory T cells. Points on this clone: Its antigen is as yet unknown.

Germline V gives CDR1 SGHVS, CDR2 FQNEAQ. V was pared by 5 bases and J by 1 base, with 23 bases between. The CDR3 totals 18 residues. Assay used: immunoSEQ multiplex PCR; TCRdb lists only in-frame clones, some missing. Altogether some 81,000 clones are present, roughly 94% being singletons, with the ten largest covering about 18%. Study outcomes and limitations: Unstimulated naive T cells seemed to show more diversity than memory cells did, and they also seemed to be among the major contributors to the alloresponse.

The chain joins TRBV7-8 to TRBJ1-2; D is perhaps TRBD1 (6 bases). The sample consisted of CD8+ T cells sorted from blood. This clonotype was sampled from a human donor in good health. CDR3 amino acids: CASSKQSIPDRLNYGYTF. CDR3 sequence (DNA): TGTGCCAGCAGCAAACAAAGTATTCCGGACAGACTTAACTATGGCTACACCTTC.